This TCR beta chain was recovered during a study of metastatic and nonmetastatic thyroid tumors. Under the authors' procedure: Between-group CDR3 differences, defined by clinicopathological status, yielded a distant-metastasis classifier for papillary thyroid cancer. TCRdb ran MiXCR on the PCR reads. TCRdb, rather than the study authors, made the V and J calls. Of under 45,000 clones listed, less than 40% were seen once; the top ten hold 20% to 25%. Regarding the study as a whole: Benign nodules reportedly had significantly lower TCR beta diversity than malignant thyroid tumors in blood and tumor.

The CDR3 runs 14 residues. V lost 4 bases and J lost 2, with 11 bases in between. No treatment of any kind had been given to any patient before thyroid surgery. This clone was detected only a few times. The antigen is not known. Source material: tumor tissue. The origin of this receptor is a female donor with papillary thyroid cancer or a benign thyroid nodule (not recorded which). Some clones in this sample may be carry-over from other donors' samples. The chain employs TRBV12-3 or TRBV12-4 and TRBJ2-5; D is unresolved. The CDR3 bases are TGTGCCAGCAGTTATACCCCCCGACAAGAGACCCAGTACTTC. Its translation is CASSYTPRQETQYF.